These 13 T cell receptor beta chains came from one sample sequenced in a study of blood T cell repertoires in COVID-19. Only in-frame clones appear in the TCRdb table, and some are missing; sequencing was by immunoSEQ multiplex PCR. Among over 150,000 clones listed, 80% to 90% were seen once. The specimen was peripheral blood. The source is a woman in her sixties or seventies with COVID-19, enrolled during active disease.

The chain employs TRBV3-1 (or the pseudogene TRBV3-2) and TRBJ1-5; D is ambiguous. This CDR3 is built from 13 residues. Trimming pared 4 bases from V and 5 bases from J, leaving 9 bases between. Germline V lookup: CDR1 LGHDT, CDR2 YNNKEL (reference sequence). In DNA form, the CDR3 reads TGTGCCAGCAGCCGTCGGGGAGATCAGCCCCAGCATTTT. Its protein is CASSRRGDQPQHF.

Comment on this clone: Germline is not matched at one junction end, which may reflect a read error. J is TRBJ2-1 and V is TRBV5-5, with D maybe TRBD2 (6 bases). In germline, CDR1 is SGHKS, CDR2 YYEKEE (reference sequence). This CDR3 is 15 amino acids long. The CDR3 DNA reads TGTGTCAGCACCCAGGTAGGAGGGTTGAGGGATGAGCAGTTCTTC. Its protein is CVSTQVGGLRDEQFF.

This chain connects TRBV9 to TRBJ1-4; possible D gene TRBD1, 6 bases. This CDR3 contains 16 residues. V was clipped by 4 bases and J by 5 bases, with 18 bases between them. Germline V CDR1 and CDR2: SGDLS, YYNGEE. The CDR3 sequence: CASSPGQGLGNEKLFF. The CDR3 DNA sequence: TGTGCCAGCAGCCCAGGGCAGGGGTTGGGGAATGAAAAACTGTTTTTT.

In this sample, this clone turned up once. V usage is TRBV28 and J usage is TRBJ1-1; no clear D gene. Trimming took 5 bases from V and 6 from J, leaving 10 bases between them. Germline CDR1 reads MDHEN; CDR2 reads SYDVKM. The CDR3 runs 12 residues. The CDR3: CASSEGFAEAFF. DNA for the CDR3: TGTGCCAGCAGTGAGGGATTCGCTGAAGCTTTCTTT.

The rearrangement links TRBV4-1 to TRBJ2-7; perhaps TRBD2 as D (7 bases). Germline V gene data show CDR1 as MGHRA and CDR2 as YSYEKL. The CDR3 extends over 15 amino acids. V lost 1 base and J 6 bases, leaving 16 bases between the germline ends. The CDR3 sequence is CASSQGRGGEGEQYF. The CDR3 coding sequence is TGCGCCAGCAGCCAAGGGAGGGGGGGCGAGGGCGAGCAGTACTTC.

The chain carries TRBV5-3 and TRBJ2-2; possible D gene TRBD1, 6 bases. TRBV5-3 is placed among ORFs of uncertain function. The V gene lost 0 bases and the J gene lost 1 base, with 10 bases spanning the gap. This CDR3 region has 16 residues. This CDR3 is CARSLASRGNTGELFF. The DNA for the CDR3 is TGTGCCAGAAGCTTGGCCAGCAGGGGGAACACCGGGGAGCTGTTTTTT.

This sequence joins TRBV5-6 and TRBJ1-5; the D is unclear. This CDR3 is built from 15 residues. Trimming pared 0 bases from V and 5 bases from J, leaving 12 bases between. The V gene's germline CDR1 is SGHDT and CDR2 YYEEEE. The CDR3 DNA reads as TGTGCCAGCAGCTTGGGGCAGGTTACTCATCAGCCCCAGCATTTT. As protein: CASSLGQVTHQPQHF.

The chain has TRBV7-7 and TRBJ2-5, with D possibly TRBD1 on 5 matching bases. Germline V gene sequence: CDR1 SSHAT, CDR2 FNYEAQ (reference sequence). Trimming pared 1 base from V and 5 bases from J, leaving 8 bases between. This CDR3 is built from 13 residues. CDR3 in DNA: TGTGCCAGCAGCTTAGACAGGCCTGAGACCCAGTACTTC. This sequence encodes CASSLDRPETQYF.

The CDR3 DNA sequence: TGTGCCAGCAGTACCAAAGACAGGGGCGATGAGCAGTACTTC. Amino acids: CASSTKDRGDEQYF. The chain recombines TRBV28 with TRBJ2-7; 8 bases align to TRBD1. CDR3 length equals 14 residues. Germline CDR1 MDHEN, CDR2 SYDVKM. V shed 5 bases and J 7 bases; nucleotides not matched to a gene: 10.

The chain carries TRBV9 and TRBJ1-3; tentative D call: TRBD1 (5 bases). Trimming removed 4 bases from V and 0 bases from J, with 11 bases in between. Looked up from germline, CDR1 is SGDLS and CDR2 is YYNGEE. This CDR3 contains 15 residues. DNA for the CDR3: TGTGCCAGCAGCACCCAGGGATTCTCTGGAAACACCATATATTTT. It codes for CASSTQGFSGNTIYF.

The chain recombines TRBV18 with TRBJ1-3; no firm D call. The CDR3 consists of 15 residues. Deletions cut 2 bases from V and 6 bases from J, with 14 bases between. CDR1 is KGHSH and CDR2 is LQKENI in the germline V gene. The CDR3 region has the DNA TGTGCCAGCTCACCAGTAACGGGATTCGAAAACACCATATATTTT. Protein: CASSPVTGFENTIYF.

The chain has TRBV15 and TRBJ1-5; a possible D gene is TRBD1 (5 bases). The CDR3 has 15 residues. Trimming removed 0 bases from V and 8 bases from J, with 14 bases in between. Germline loops: CDR1 LNHNV, CDR2 YYDKDF (reference sequence). The CDR3 region is CATSRDPGGLEPQHF. CDR3 in DNA: TGTGCCACCAGCAGAGATCCGGGGGGTTTGGAGCCCCAGCATTTT.

V gene TRBV7-8 combines with J gene TRBJ2-1, with 9 bases fitting TRBD2. Per germline, CDR1 SGHVS and CDR2 FQNEAQ. The length of the CDR3 is 15 residues. The trim removed 5 bases at V and 4 bases at J, leaving 6 bases unmatched. CDR3 amino acids: CASSPSGVKYNEQFF. In DNA form, the CDR3 reads TGTGCCAGCAGCCCTAGCGGGGTGAAATACAATGAGCAGTTCTTC.